This record looks at one T cell receptor (beta chain) sequence and its context. This clone is a singleton in its sample. No antigen is known for it. Per-base qualities were not stored, and no clone one base away is much larger. Whole blood was collected in K2EDTA tubes by collaborating institutions according to the institutions' own protocols. For TCRbeta analysis, collaborators shipped samples as frozen whole blood, isolated PBMCs, or DNA extracted from either of those sample types. This sample is drawn from a study of blood T cell repertoires in COVID-19 (dated by TCRdb to about 2020). At the level of the whole study: The collaborator samples originated in the United States, Italy and Spain and spanned the acute and convalescent phases of COVID-19. The samples were drawn from the first 160 participants of the ongoing ImmuneRACE study and from some 1,300 subjects provided by 6 global collaborators. HLA class I and class II types, where available, came from metadata supplied by the sample provider rather than from assay-based typing. The material from the prospective study consisted of cDNA or gDNA derived from T cells, B-cell-depleted T cells, or PBMCs. A freely available public database, intended as a resource for researchers studying the immune response to SARS-CoV-2, is where the repertoires were released. Nearly every sample came with metadata listing a de-identified subject ID, COVID-19 status, age in years and sex. The dataset comprised deeply sampled blood TCRbeta repertoires from subjects exposed to, actively infected with, or recovered from COVID-19. What the authors observed across the whole study: Clinical and demographic metadata were provided uncurated, with the amount varying by source and participant.

The immunoSEQ Assay, a bias-controlled multiplex PCR, was used to amplify TCRbeta CDR3 regions from genomic DNA. Under the source paper's analysis protocol: Nucleated cell counts per sample were estimated from amplification of reference gene primers within the assay. To quantify the absolute abundance of each unique TCRbeta CDR3 rearrangement, sequence reads were collapsed and filtered. For each sample, productive Simpson clonality was calculated as the square root of Simpson's diversity index across productive rearrangements. As stored in TCRdb, this immuneACCESS dataset retains in-frame rearrangements with V and J assigned. A fraction of the clones does not appear; measured against another copy, unresolved V genes explain less than half of the discrepancy, and the remainder lacks a known reason. For V, J and clone size, that table is used; D and trimming come from the DNA. Counted in this sample were a few hundred thousand clones; roughly 90% of them appeared once. The top ten clonotypes cover more than 1% of the sample.

Including the terminal cysteine and phenylalanine, the CDR3 comprises 15 residues. The kept DNA is CDR3 alone, 45 bases in frame from the first base. The junction shows trimming of 4 bases on V and 3 bases on J, plus 15 bases between the germline ends. Sequences SEHNR (CDR1) and FQNEAQ (CDR2) are obtained from the germline V gene (reference sequence). The rearrangement combines TRBV7-9 with TRBJ1-2, with an unclear D gene assignment. The specimen was peripheral blood. This TCR was sampled from a man aged 40-49 years with acute or convalescent COVID-19. The CDR3 has the sequence CASSSTRGPYYGYTF. The nucleotide sequence is TGTGCCAGCAGCTCCACCCGGGGTCCTTACTATGGCTACACCTTC. Reference TRBV7-9 and TRBJ1-2 proteins supply the regions before and after the CDR3; the full variable domain is: DTGVSQNPRHKITKRGQNVTFRCDPISEHNRLYWYRQTLGQGPEFLTYFQNEAQLEKSRLLSDRFSAERPKGSFSTLEIQRTEQGDSAMYLCASSSTRGPYYGYTFGSGTRLTVV.